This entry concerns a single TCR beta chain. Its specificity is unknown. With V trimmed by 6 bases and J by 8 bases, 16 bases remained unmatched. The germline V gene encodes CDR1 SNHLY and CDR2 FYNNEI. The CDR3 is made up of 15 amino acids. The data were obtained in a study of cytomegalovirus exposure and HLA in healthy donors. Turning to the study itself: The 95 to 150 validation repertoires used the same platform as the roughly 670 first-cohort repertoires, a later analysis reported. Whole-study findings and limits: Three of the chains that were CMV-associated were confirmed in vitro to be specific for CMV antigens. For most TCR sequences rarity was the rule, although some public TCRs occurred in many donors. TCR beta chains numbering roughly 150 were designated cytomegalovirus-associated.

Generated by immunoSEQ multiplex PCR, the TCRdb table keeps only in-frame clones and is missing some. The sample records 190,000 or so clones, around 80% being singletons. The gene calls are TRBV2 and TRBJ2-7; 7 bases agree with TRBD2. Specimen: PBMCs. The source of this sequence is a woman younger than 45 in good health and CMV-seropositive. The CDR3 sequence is CASSLPGGGSEKQYF. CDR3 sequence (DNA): TGTGCCAGCAGCCTCCCGGGGGGAGGTAGCGAAAAGCAGTACTTC.